Here is one TCR beta chain with its context. These data originate in a study of blood T cells in healthy people across ages. Alongside a J-beta primer mix, a sample-barcoded 5' primer served in a second PCR lasting about 6 to 11 cycles. TCRdb re-derived calls from the 5' RACE reads in MiXCR, one entry per CDR3 protein. The data hold 800,000 or so distinct CDR3 sequences, with around 45% observed a single time. Germline V CDR1 and CDR2: SQVTM, ANQGSEA. V lost 5 bases, J lost 5 bases, and 16 bases lay in between. The CDR3 is 13 residues long. The sequenced sample was blood. The receptor was isolated from a man older than 75 in good health. The chain recombines TRBV29-1 with TRBJ2-7; D call uncertain. The CDR3 loop is CSVNKGKENEQYF. The CDR3 coding sequence is TGCAGCGTTAACAAGGGTAAAGAAAACGAGCAGTACTTC.